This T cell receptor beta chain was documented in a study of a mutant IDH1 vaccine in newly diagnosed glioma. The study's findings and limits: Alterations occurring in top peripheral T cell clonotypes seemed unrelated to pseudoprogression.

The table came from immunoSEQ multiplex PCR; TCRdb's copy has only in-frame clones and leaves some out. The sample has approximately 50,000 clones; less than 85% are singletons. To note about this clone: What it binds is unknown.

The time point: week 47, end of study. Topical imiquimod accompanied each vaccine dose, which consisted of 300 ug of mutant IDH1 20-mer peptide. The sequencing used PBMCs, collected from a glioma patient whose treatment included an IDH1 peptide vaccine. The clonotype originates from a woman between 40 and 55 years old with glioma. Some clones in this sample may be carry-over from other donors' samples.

The CDR3: CASSYSMQGAGYGYTF. The CDR3 coding sequence is TGTGCCAGCAGTTACTCGATGCAGGGGGCGGGCTATGGCTACACCTTC. The chain joins TRBV6-5 to TRBJ1-2; 8 nucleotides align to TRBD1. The CDR3 spans 16 residues. V shed 0 bases and J 4 bases; nucleotides not matched to a gene: 7. The germline V gene encodes CDR1 MNHEY and CDR2 SVGAGI.